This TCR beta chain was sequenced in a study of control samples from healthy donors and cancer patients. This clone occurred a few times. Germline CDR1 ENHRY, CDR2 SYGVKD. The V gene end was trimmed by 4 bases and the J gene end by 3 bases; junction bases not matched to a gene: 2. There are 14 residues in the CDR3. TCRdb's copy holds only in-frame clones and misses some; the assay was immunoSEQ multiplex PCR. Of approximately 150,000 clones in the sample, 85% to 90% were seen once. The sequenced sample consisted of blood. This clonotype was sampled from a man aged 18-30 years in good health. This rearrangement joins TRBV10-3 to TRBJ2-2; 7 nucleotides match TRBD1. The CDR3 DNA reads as TGTGCCATCAGTGTCACAGGGGACACCGGGGAGCTGTTTTTT. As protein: CAISVTGDTGELFF.